This T cell receptor beta chain was sequenced for a study of spatial heterogeneity in lung cancer. For the study at large: There were consistently more beta-chain sequences detected than alpha-chain sequences.

Time point of the sample: sample taken at primary tumor resection. The cohort: 65 to 80 early-stage, untreated non-small cell lung cancer patients. Unsorted whole RNA from tumor, nontumor lung or frozen PBMC underwent sequencing. This clonotype was recorded at least ten times. Trimming took 5 bases from V and 8 from J; bases not matched to a gene: 6. In germline, CDR1 is DFQATT, CDR2 SNEGSKA (reference sequence). The CDR3 consists of 13 residues. Single TCR cDNA molecules each had their own unique molecular identifier. One entry per CDR3 protein, called by TCRdb with MiXCR from the 5' RACE reads. Counted here are about 5,800 distinct CDR3 sequences, about 13% occurring once; the ten biggest clones make up 20%.

This sequence joins TRBV20-1 and TRBJ1-6; 7 bases are shared with TRBD1. The sequence came from a female donor with early-stage non-small cell lung cancer. The sample in question was normal lung tissue next to the tumor, obtained at surgery. The CDR3 DNA is TGCAGTGCTGAGGGACAGCCGGATTCACCCCTCCACTTT. Translated: CSAEGQPDSPLHF.